These T cell receptor beta chains were read from a single sample in a study of T cells expressing NK-cell markers. TCRdb re-called the 5' RACE reads, yielding one record per CDR3 amino acid sequence without DNA. The ten top clones account for 37%, within a sample of 150,000 to 170,000 distinct CDR3 sequences. Sample: blood T cells: a sorted CD56 or NKG2C T cell subset, CD4+ or CD8+ T cells, or bulk PBMC T cells (not recorded which). The source of these receptors is a woman aged 45 to 65 in good health. Both conserved end residues are part of each CDR3. Each record gives: J gene, V gene, CDR3 protein.

j_call: TRBJ1-1
v_call: TRBV12-3/TRBV12-4
cdr3_aa: CASRRDRAKEAFF

j_call: TRBJ2-1
v_call: TRBV27
cdr3_aa: CASSLWRATSYNEQFF

j_call: TRBJ2-7
v_call: TRBV5-1
cdr3_aa: CASSFPGTVPYEQYF

j_call: TRBJ2-1
v_call: TRBV20-1
cdr3_aa: CSASPPTSSYNEQFF

j_call: TRBJ2-1
v_call: TRBV6-2/TRBV6-3
cdr3_aa: CASSSGSLGDEQFF

j_call: TRBJ2-2
v_call: TRBV20-1
cdr3_aa: CSACCLPTGELFF

j_call: TRBJ1-6
v_call: TRBV20-1
cdr3_aa: CSARADRSSYNSLLHF

j_call: TRBJ2-7
v_call: TRBV10-1
cdr3_aa: CASSVLADPSNEQYF

j_call: TRBJ2-1
v_call: TRBV27
cdr3_aa: CASTPYSGRARNEQFF

j_call: TRBJ2-1
v_call: TRBV7-8
cdr3_aa: CASRGLAGLYNEQFF

j_call: TRBJ2-1
v_call: TRBV20-1
cdr3_aa: CSARNPSPGLGNEQFF

j_call: TRBJ2-1
v_call: TRBV7-9
cdr3_aa: CASSPRERYEQFF

j_call: TRBJ1-2
v_call: TRBV6-5
cdr3_aa: CASSEYSPEGYTF

j_call: TRBJ2-3
v_call: TRBV7-9
cdr3_aa: CASSPAALNTDTQYF

j_call: TRBJ2-5
v_call: TRBV5-1
cdr3_aa: CASSLSGLAQETQYF

j_call: TRBJ2-2
v_call: TRBV7-9
cdr3_aa: CASSVQGSGELFF

j_call: TRBJ2-1
v_call: TRBV5-8
cdr3_aa: CASSLDSDFSYNEQFF

j_call: TRBJ2-1
v_call: TRBV9
cdr3_aa: CASTPGTSGAYNEQFF

j_call: TRBJ2-3
v_call: TRBV3-1
cdr3_aa: CASSHAGQGIVTDTQYF

j_call: TRBJ1-1
v_call: TRBV29-1
cdr3_aa: CSVPLGVGLFEAFF

j_call: TRBJ2-3
v_call: TRBV7-7
cdr3_aa: CASSLEKGRTQYF

j_call: TRBJ2-3
v_call: TRBV27
cdr3_aa: CASSYGSNPDTQYF

j_call: TRBJ2-7
v_call: TRBV18
cdr3_aa: CASSPPIWTSGIYEQYF

j_call: TRBJ2-1
v_call: TRBV4-1
cdr3_aa: CASSQIGSSYNEQFF

j_call: TRBJ2-2
v_call: TRBV7-9
cdr3_aa: CASSLAKQAGTGELFF

j_call: TRBJ2-2
v_call: TRBV11-3
cdr3_aa: CASQPLVAGFVAGELFF

j_call: TRBJ1-4
v_call: TRBV6-5
cdr3_aa: CASKRTGGEKLFF

j_call: TRBJ2-1
v_call: TRBV2
cdr3_aa: CASSPLDEQFF

j_call: TRBJ1-5
v_call: TRBV7-6
cdr3_aa: CASSLDNRRQGGQPQHF

j_call: TRBJ2-3
v_call: TRBV7-9
cdr3_aa: CASSGTSEYTQYF

j_call: TRBJ2-7
v_call: TRBV15
cdr3_aa: CATSRDTSEQYF

j_call: TRBJ1-5
v_call: TRBV4-1
cdr3_aa: CASSRENSNQPQHF

j_call: TRBJ1-2
v_call: TRBV3-1
cdr3_aa: CASSPGTGYTF

j_call: TRBJ2-1
v_call: TRBV6-5
cdr3_aa: CASSFGLAGKQFF

j_call: TRBJ2-3
v_call: TRBV3-1
cdr3_aa: CASSQWVAGETDTQYF

j_call: TRBJ1-2
v_call: TRBV29-1
cdr3_aa: CSVNRDRENTYGYTF